This T cell receptor (beta chain) came from a study of CD8 T cells in ankylosing spondylitis. General study findings and limits: Those disease-linked clones were CD8+; they were also relatively rare in peripheral blood. Characteristic of ankylosing spondylitis blood, it appeared, was a TCR beta motif comprising roughly 8 highly homologous variants. Clones tied to disease were said to be significantly enriched in matched ankylosing spondylitis synovial fluid. Some of the motif variants had earlier been found in reactive arthritis patients' fluid and blood.

This clonotype was picked up a small number of times. As yet, its antigen is unknown. Libraries of TCR beta came from quantitative 5'-RACE with molecular barcodes. TCRdb called the 5' RACE reads again in MiXCR, with one record for every CDR3 protein. The data hold about 540,000 distinct CDR3 sequences, with more than 9.5% observed a single time. The CDR3 length is 16 residues. The germline V gene encodes CDR1 LNHDA and CDR2 SQIVND (reference sequence). V was trimmed by 7 bases and J by 9 bases, leaving 25 bases between them. V is TRBV19 and J is TRBJ2-1; perhaps TRBD2 as D (6 bases). This TCR came from a male donor with ankylosing spondylitis. The sample consisted of blood, either unsorted or a sorted T cell fraction (not recorded which). The CDR3 DNA follows: TGTGCCAGTACCCCAAGGATTGTGACTAGTACTATTGAGCAGTTCTTC. It specifies CASTPRIVTSTIEQFF. The variable domain in full, completed from reference TRBV19 and TRBJ2-1, reads DGGITQSPKYLFRKEGQNVTLSCEQNLNHDAMYWYRQDPGQGLRLIYYSQIVNDFQKGDIAEGYSVSREKKESFPLTVTSAQKNPTAFYLCASTPRIVTSTIEQFFGPGTRLTVL.